One sample yielded the 30 T cell receptor beta chains listed below, sequenced in a study of blood T cells in healthy people across ages. A J-beta primer mix and a sample-barcoded 5' primer were used in a second PCR of roughly 6 to 11 cycles. Via MiXCR, TCRdb re-called the 5' RACE reads, giving one row per CDR3 protein. The data contain about 1.4 million distinct CDR3 sequences, around 59% of them seen just once; the ten biggest clones take up 6.5% to 8.5%. The sample was blood. Source of these receptors: a man between 18 and 29 years old in good health.

The V gene is TRBV20-1, the J gene TRBJ1-1, with D perhaps TRBD1 (6 bases). Looked up from germline, CDR1 is DFQATT and CDR2 is SNEGSKA (reference sequence). CDR3 size: 13 residues. CDR3 bases: TGCAGAACCCAACAGGGTTCAAACACTGAAGCTTTCTTT. Translating gives CRTQQGSNTEAFF.

This rearrangement joins TRBV7-2 to TRBJ1-5; D may be TRBD1 (5 bases). The V end was cut by 4 bases, the J end by 4 bases, with 11 bases between. The V gene's germline CDR1 is SGHTA and CDR2 FQGNSA. This CDR3 is built from 14 residues. CDR3 in DNA: TGTGCCAGCAGCTCGGACGGGGCAAATCAGCCCCAGCATTTT. Its translation: CASSSDGANQPQHF. Complete variable domain (other parts from reference TRBV7-2 and TRBJ1-5): GAGVSQSPSNKVTEKGKDVELRCDPISGHTALYWYRQSLGQGLEFLIYFQGNSAPDKSGLPSDRFSAERTGGSVSTLTIQRTQQEDSAVYLCASSSDGANQPQHFGDGTRLSIL.

The chain recombines TRBV4-2 with TRBJ2-7, with 7 bases identical to TRBD1. The CDR3 length is 16 residues. Germline CDR1 and CDR2: LGHNA and YNFKEQ. The ends lost 2 bases at V and 2 bases at J; junction bases unmatched: 9. CDR3 bases: TGTGCCAGCAGCCAACCGCACCGGGACAGTCCCTACGAGCAGTACTTC. This gives the protein CASSQPHRDSPYEQYF.

The chain carries TRBV28 and TRBJ1-6, with unresolved D. V was shortened by 6 bases and J by 4 bases, with 10 bases between the two germline ends. CDR3 size: 14 residues. The V gene's germline CDR1 is MDHEN and CDR2 SYDVKM. The DNA for the CDR3 is TGTGCCAGCAGGGCGCATGGGTATAATTCACCCCTCCACTTT. Residues: CASRAHGYNSPLHF. The complete variable domain, with remaining parts taken from reference TRBV28 and TRBJ1-6, reads DVKVTQSSRYLVKRTGEKVFLECVQDMDHENMFWYRQDPGLGLRLIYFSYDVKMKEKGDIPEGYSVSREKKERFSLILESASTNQTSMYLCASRAHGYNSPLHFGNGTRLTVT.

This chain uses TRBV4-3 with TRBJ2-1, with a tentative D call TRBD2 (5 bases). V shed 0 bases and J shed 4 bases, with 16 bases lying between them. The CDR3 length is 17 residues. Per the germline V gene, CDR1 is LGHNA and CDR2 is YSLEER. Here the CDR3 reads CASSQEFLASGYNEQFF. DNA for the CDR3: TGCGCCAGCAGCCAAGAATTTCTAGCCTCGGGGTACAATGAGCAGTTCTTC.

This clonotype was seen many times. The V gene is TRBV7-2, the J gene TRBJ2-7; 8 bases match TRBD1. Germline assignment: CDR1 SGHTA and CDR2 FQGNSA. J was trimmed by 4 bases and V by 3 bases; bases with no gene match: 2. CDR3 length: 13 residues. CDR3 bases: TGTGCCAGCAGCTTTCACAGGGGGTACGAGCAGTACTTC. This gives the protein CASSFHRGYEQYF.

CDR3 DNA sequence: TGTGCCAGCAGCTGGACAGGAGAGACCCAGTACTTC. Encoded protein: CASSWTGETQYF. V usage is TRBV5-6 and J usage is TRBJ2-5; the match to TRBD1 covers 7 bases. CDR1 SGHDT and CDR2 YYEEEE come from the germline V gene. This CDR3 region has 12 residues. With V trimmed by 3 bases and J by 4 bases, 0 bases remained unmatched. The full variable domain, rest sourced from reference TRBV5-6 and TRBJ2-5, is DAGVTQSPTHLIKTRGQQVTLRCSPKSGHDTVSWYQQALGQGPQFIFQYYEEEERQRGNFPDRFSGHQFPNYSSELNVNALLLGDSALYLCASSWTGETQYFGPGTRLLVL.

This chain uses TRBV12-3 or TRBV12-4 with TRBJ2-3; D perhaps matches TRBD2 (5 bases). The CDR3 is made up of 14 amino acids. Trimming removed 5 bases at V and 2 bases at J, with 11 bases between. In DNA, the CDR3 is TGTGCCAGCAGTGTAGTAGCGCCCACAGATACGCAGTATTTT. It yields the protein CASSVVAPTDTQYF.

J is TRBJ1-5 and V is TRBV7-2, with a weak D call TRBD1 (5 bases). The CDR3 consists of 15 residues. Germline-derived CDR1 and CDR2 are SGHTA and FQGNSA. Trimming removed 0 bases at V and 4 bases at J, with 10 bases between. CDR3 residues: CASSLAGRANQPQHF. In DNA, the CDR3 is TGTGCCAGCAGCTTAGCTGGCAGGGCAAATCAGCCCCAGCATTTT.

This chain connects TRBV20-1 to TRBJ2-7; D ambiguous. This CDR3 region has 11 residues. CDR1 is DFQATT and CDR2 is SNEGSKA in the germline V gene (reference sequence). The V end was cut by 4 bases, the J end by 0 bases, with 4 bases between. CDR3 in amino acids: CSATASYEQYF. As DNA, the CDR3 is TGCAGTGCTACAGCCTCCTACGAGCAGTACTTC.

The rearrangement joins TRBV9 to TRBJ2-3; D uncertain. Looked up from germline, CDR1 is SGDLS and CDR2 is YYNGEE. The CDR3 runs 13 residues. With 0 bases removed from V and 11 bases from J, the gap between germline ends came to 13 bases. The CDR3 coding sequence is TGTGCCAGCAGCGTAGCTCTAGGATACCAGCAGTATTTT. Translating it yields CASSVALGYQQYF.

This chain links TRBV29-1 with TRBJ2-7; D not certain. The CDR3 is 13 residues long. Trimming left V 4 bases short and J 2 bases short, with 12 bases between. CDR1 is SQVTM and CDR2 is ANQGSEA in the germline V gene. CDR3 amino acids: CSVAFRLTYEQYF. The CDR3 DNA reads TGCAGCGTTGCTTTCAGGCTTACCTACGAGCAGTACTTC.

V usage is TRBV6-5 and J usage is TRBJ2-3; 12 bases map to TRBD2. Looked up from germline, CDR1 is MNHEY and CDR2 is SVGAGI. CDR3 length equals 15 residues. Trimming removed 6 bases from V and 3 bases from J; junction bases left unmatched: 4. The CDR3 is CASRTSGRRTDTQYF. The CDR3 coding sequence is TGTGCCAGCAGAACTAGCGGGAGGAGGACAGATACGCAGTATTTT.

V is TRBV9 and J is TRBJ2-4; tentative D call: TRBD1 (5 bases). Germline CDR1 is SGDLS and CDR2 is YYNGEE. The ends were cut back, 4 bases at V and 6 bases at J, with 23 bases in the middle. The CDR3 sequence is 17 residues long. The CDR3 here is CASSPRQTRTHLNIQYF. The CDR3 DNA reads as TGTGCCAGCAGCCCCCGTCAGACCCGGACACACTTAAACATTCAGTACTTC.

The chain uses TRBV5-1 and TRBJ2-5; TRBD2 might be the D (6 bases). The germline V and J ends were trimmed by 3 bases and 1 base, with 16 bases remaining between them. There are 16 residues in the CDR3. CDR1 and CDR2 (germline): SGHRS, YFSETQ. The CDR3 DNA reads TGCGCCAGCAGCTGGGGCCGTGGCGGGATCCAAGAGACCCAGTACTTC. Translated: CASSWGRGGIQETQYF.

The V and J genes are TRBV6-5 and TRBJ2-5, with 10 bases aligning to TRBD2. The J call is in doubt because the DNA end fits TRBJ2-7 better. The V gene's germline CDR1 is MNHEY and CDR2 SVGAGI. The CDR3 is made up of 15 amino acids. CDR3 loop: CASRAGLAGVNEQYF. The CDR3 coding sequence is TGTGCCAGCAGAGCGGGGCTAGCGGGAGTAAACGAGCAGTACTTC.

This clonotype was picked up a small number of times. The chain employs TRBV3-1 and TRBJ1-2; D is unresolved. The CDR3 consists of 14 residues. The V end was cut by 3 bases, the J end by 1 base, with 9 bases between. Germline V gene data show CDR1 as LGHDT and CDR2 as YNNKEL (reference sequence). The CDR3 bases are TGTGCCAGCAGCCAGACTCCAGTTAACTATGGCTACACCTTC. It yields the protein CASSQTPVNYGYTF. The whole variable domain, remainder taken from reference TRBV3-1 and TRBJ1-2, is DTAVSQTPKYLVTQMGNDKSIKCEQNLGHDTMYWYKQDSKKFLKIMFSYNNKELIINETVPNRFSPKSPDKAHLNLHINSLELGDSAVYFCASSQTPVNYGYTFGSGTRLTVV.

The chain is built from TRBV20-1 and TRBJ1-6; a weak D match, TRBD1 (6 bases). CDR3 length: 14 amino acids. V lost 3 bases, J lost 5 bases, and 11 bases lay in between. Germline CDR1 is DFQATT and CDR2 is SNEGSKA (reference sequence). The CDR3 nucleotides read TGCAGTGCTAGTCGACAGGCGGATAATTCACCCCTCCACTTT. Protein sequence: CSASRQADNSPLHF.

The J gene is TRBJ2-7, the V gene TRBV20-1; D is uncertain. The CDR3 contains 14 residues. CDR1 and CDR2 from the germline V gene are DFQATT and SNEGSKA (reference sequence). Trimming removed 6 bases at V and 0 bases at J, with 15 bases between. The CDR3 DNA sequence: TGCAGTGCCTCGCGAAGGATAGCCTCCTACGAGCAGTACTTC. This sequence encodes CSASRRIASYEQYF.

The chain has TRBV11-2 and TRBJ2-4; 10 bases are shared with TRBD1. The length of the CDR3 is 11 residues. Germline loops: CDR1 SGHAT, CDR2 FQNNGV. V dropped 5 bases and J dropped 15; count of bases not matched to a gene: 4. The CDR3 sequence is CASSVRDRGYF. In DNA form, the CDR3 reads TGTGCCAGCAGCGTACGGGACAGGGGGTACTTC.

The chain has TRBV20-1 and TRBJ2-7; 14 positions agree with TRBD2. The end of the DNA fits TRBJ2-1 better, so the J call may be wrong. CDR3 size: 14 residues. Per the germline V gene, CDR1 is DFQATT and CDR2 is SNEGSKA (reference sequence). DNA of the CDR3: TGCAGTGCTAGAGGGGGACTAGCGGGAGATGAGCAGTTCTTC. Residues: CSARGGLAGDEQFF.

This chain connects TRBV27 to TRBJ1-2; TRBD1 agrees at 7 bases. The CDR3 totals 13 residues. With 6 bases clipped from V and 9 bases from J, the junction kept 10 bases outside the gene matches. Looked up from germline, CDR1 is MNHEY and CDR2 is SMNVEV (reference sequence). The CDR3 region has the DNA TGTGCCAGCAGATCGACAGGGTATTTTCGCTACACCTTC. Protein product: CASRSTGYFRYTF.

This clonotype was observed a few times. The chain couples TRBV12-3 or TRBV12-4 to TRBJ2-7, with D unclear. This CDR3 region has 14 residues. Trimming took off 5 bases at V and 2 bases at J, with 13 bases between the two ends. The CDR3 protein is CASSPDTTTYEQYF. CDR3 in DNA: TGTGCCAGCAGTCCCGACACGACCACCTACGAGCAGTACTTC.

The chain is built from TRBV28 and TRBJ2-1, with a tentative D call TRBD2 (5 bases). Trimming removed 3 bases from V and 4 bases from J, with 13 bases in between. The CDR3 spans 15 residues. The germline gives CDR1 MDHEN, CDR2 SYDVKM. CDR3 nucleotides: TGTGCCAGCAGTTTCGCCGCGACTATTTACAATGAGCAGTTCTTC. It is translated as CASSFAATIYNEQFF.

This clonotype was detected only a few times. At one end, the junction sequence differs from germline, possibly due to a read error. The chain joins TRBV4-3 to TRBJ2-1; D ambiguous. Per the germline V gene, CDR1 is LGHNA and CDR2 is YSLEER. The CDR3 is made up of 14 amino acids. CDR3 sequence reads: CASSPNYSSNEQFF. The CDR3 region has the DNA TGCGCCAGCAGCCCGAATTACTCCTCCAATGAGCAGTTCTTC.

V is TRBV7-9 and J is TRBJ2-3; no clear D. The CDR3 sequence is 14 residues long. V lost 10 bases to trimming and J lost 2 bases, with 16 bases between them. Germline V gives CDR1 SEHNR, CDR2 FQNEAQ (reference sequence). The CDR3 DNA is TGTGCCACGGCATCGACGGCAGCCACAGATACGCAGTATTTT. Translating gives CATASTAATDTQYF.

The genes are TRBV29-1 and TRBJ1-2; D uncertain. From germline, CDR1 is SQVTM and CDR2 ANQGSEA. CDR3 length: 14 residues. V was pared by 1 base and J by 4 bases, with 13 bases between. This CDR3 is CSVEAPELFYGYTF. The CDR3 DNA sequence: TGCAGCGTTGAAGCCCCAGAGCTGTTCTATGGCTACACCTTC.

The V and J genes are TRBV6-5 and TRBJ1-1, with D tentatively TRBD1 (5 bases). Per germline, CDR1 MNHEY and CDR2 SVGAGI. V gave up 6 bases and J gave up 2 bases, with 13 bases separating them. The CDR3 runs 14 residues. The CDR3 nucleotides are TGTGCCAGCAGACGCGCGGGGGGTAACACTGAAGCTTTCTTT. The encoded protein is CASRRAGGNTEAFF.

This clonotype was detected only a few times. The CDR3 DNA sequence: TGCGCCAGCACCCCCGAGTCCACAGATACGCAGTATTTT. It codes for CASTPESTDTQYF. V usage is TRBV5-1 and J usage is TRBJ2-3; D is unclear. Germline V gives CDR1 SGHRS, CDR2 YFSETQ. This CDR3 is 13 amino acids long. With 6 bases removed from V and 2 bases from J, the gap between germline ends came to 10 bases.

The chain carries TRBV20-1 and TRBJ2-5, with 8 bases fitting TRBD2. The CDR3 has 17 amino acids. V trimming: 4 bases; J trimming: 1 base; junction bases outside the gene matches: 14. Per the germline V gene, CDR1 is DFQATT and CDR2 is SNEGSKA (reference sequence). In nucleotides, the CDR3 is TGCAGTGCTACAAGCCCCCTAGCGGGCGATATCCAAGAGACCCAGTACTTC. It codes for CSATSPLAGDIQETQYF.